This T cell receptor beta chain was captured in a study of T cells in Graves' hyperthyroidism and ophthalmopathy. Study-level points and caveats: The authors' 13 V-J model separated ophthalmopathy from stable hyperthyroidism.

Trimming took 7 bases from V and 12 from J; bases not matched to a gene: 16. Germline V gene data show CDR1 as SQVTM and CDR2 as ANQGSEA. The CDR3 contains 13 residues. Regarding this clonotype: Antigen unknown.

In patients aged 18 to 65, hyperthyroidism was newly diagnosed, with duration under 2 months. Each diagnosis was grounded in clinical symptoms, serum thyroxine and TRAb, thyroid ultrasound, and orbital computed tomography. The investigators amplified TCR beta CDR3 regions from RNA transcripts. During a first-round RT-PCR of the TCR CDR3, the HTBI primer set was used. In TCRdb, the multiplex PCR reads were re-called with MiXCR into one record per CDR3 protein. The table records around 800,000 distinct CDR3 sequences, around 38% of them present only once. The rearrangement links TRBV29-1 to TRBJ1-2; TRBD1 matches 8 bases. This TCR came from a man younger than 35 with Graves' hyperthyroidism. What was sequenced was blood. CDR3 DNA: TGCAGCGCCACCGACAGGGGAAGAGCTGGAAACACCTTC. This translates into CSATDRGRAGNTF.